This paragraph covers one T cell receptor beta chain sequence. What it recognizes is unknown. The data stem from a study of long-term antiretroviral therapy in people with HIV. Background on the study: First collections came about a decade before the 2015 immediate-ART recommendation.

An immunoSEQ assay, version v3.0, was performed at survey level. The assay was immunoSEQ multiplex PCR, and TCRdb's table has in-frame clones only and misses some. This table has roughly 18,000 clones, approximately 84% appearing once. Study-wide findings and caveats: CDR3 lengths in HIV samples spanned a narrower range than controls. Sampling of blood ran from about 2004 to 2018, and older ART regimens were possibly in use. Clonotypes expanded prior to ART showed repertoire dominance at all sampled time points.

The V and J ends lost 6 bases and 6 bases respectively, with 14 bases between them. CDR3 size: 13 residues. Germline V lookup: CDR1 SEHNR, CDR2 FQNEAQ (reference sequence). This specimen consisted of unsorted PBMCs, obtained 0.9 years after starting antiretroviral therapy. The chain has TRBV7-9 and TRBJ1-1; the D gene is possibly TRBD1 (5 bases). The sequence derives from a man aged 18-30 years with HIV. In nucleotides, the CDR3 is TGTGCCAGCAGAGGGCGGCAGGGCGCTGAAGCTTTCTTT. Translation: CASRGRQGAEAFF. Together with reference TRBV7-9 and TRBJ1-1, the CDR3 gives the full variable domain: DTGVSQNPRHKITKRGQNVTFRCDPISEHNRLYWYRQTLGQGPEFLTYFQNEAQLEKSRLLSDRFSAERPKGSFSTLEIQRTEQGDSAMYLCASRGRQGAEAFFGQGTRLTVV.